This record covers a single T cell receptor (beta chain). Its antigen remains unidentified. No much larger clonotype is one base removed from it; base qualities were not supplied. The data were obtained in a study of Ad26.COV2.S vaccination and SARS-CoV-2 variants (dated by TCRdb to the early 2020s). For context, the study as a whole: Donors in the vaccine arm were drawn from COV1001, a multicentre, randomized, double-blind, placebo-controlled phase I-IIa trial testing Ad26.COV2.S in healthy adults. Dosing of Ad26.COV2.S was intramuscular, at either 5x10^10 or 1x10^11 viral particles, delivered as one shot or as two shots spaced 56 days apart. Sequencing of the TCRbeta repertoire served to evaluate the specificity and breadth of SARS-CoV-2-reactive T cell receptors following Ad26.COV2.S vaccination. A total of 32 samples were included in the TCR-sequenced set, comprising roughly 19 Ad26.COV2.S vaccine recipients, 5 placebo recipients and 8 SARS-CoV-2 convalescent individuals. Trial participants were randomized into five groups of five: low-dose or high-dose Ad26.COV2.S given once or twice, or placebo on both occasions. Investigators did not know the trial group allocation while performing experiments and assessing outcomes.

Broad study findings and their caveats: Higher spike-specific TCR breadth was observed in Ad26.COV2.S recipients than in placebo recipients (P = 0.0014). Non-spike TCR breadth was comparable between vaccine and placebo recipients, consistent with the vaccine containing only spike. It was noted by the authors that total T cell responses may have been underestimated by the TCR breadth and depth analyses. Comparing responses between vaccine doses or regimens was not something the study was powered to do. Substantial breadth of spike-specific CD8+ and CD4+ T cell responses was reported after vaccination.

Taken with the paper, the label for treatment or condition translates to: roughly 20 received Ad26.COV2.S at low or high dose, single or two shots; 5 received placebo; per-sample allocation not given. Repertoires of vaccine and placebo recipients were sequenced from samples taken on day 63 after the first injection. Cohort 1b enrolled roughly 25 adults aged 18-55 years at a single site in Boston, USA, between 29 July and 7 August 2020. Ad26.COV2.S was a replication-incompetent adenovirus type 26 vector expressing a prefusion-stabilized SARS-CoV-2 spike protein from the original Wuhan strain. The CDR3, from cysteine to phenylalanine, totals 16 residues. This entry keeps only the CDR3 DNA: 48 bases, framed from base 1. The germline V and J ends show losses of 5 bases and 6 bases respectively, and no gene match explains 8 bases of the junction. Looking up the germline V gene (reference sequence) yields CDR1 PRHDT and CDR2 FYEKMQ.

The immunoSEQ Assay was used to sequence TCRbeta CDR3 regions. After extraction, genomic DNA underwent amplification by bias-controlled multiplex PCR, followed by high-throughput sequencing. The original pipeline was this. To quantify the absolute abundance of every unique TCRbeta CDR3 region, sequences were collapsed and filtered. T cell fraction was estimated by normalization of TCRbeta template counts to usable DNA, with usable DNA being measured through amplification of reference genes present in all nucleated cells. Repertoire TCRs were annotated as SARS-CoV-2-specific by exact matching of V gene, CDR3 amino acid sequence and J gene to a known reactive TCR set. The reference SARS-CoV-2 TCR set was obtained from MIRA and was filtered for enrichment in COVID-19-positive ImmuneCODE repertoires, whereby public or cross-reactive TCRs were removed. Based on the MIRA antigens, annotated TCRs were further analysed at the level of specific ORF or position within ORF. Breadth was defined as the number of annotated unique rearrangements divided by the total number of unique productive rearrangements, and depth was defined as the summed frequency of the annotated unique rearrangements. Two-sided Wilcoxon rank-sum tests were used to compare TCR breadth between groups. In its TCRdb copy, this immuneACCESS table keeps in-frame sequences only and misses some clones. Where compared with another copy, unresolved V genes explain less than half of these, and the others have no known cause. The V and J calls and clone size are taken from that table; D and trimming were inferred from the DNA. The sample table shows over 200,000 clones, and 85% to 90% are seen once. 9.5% to 12% of the sample lies in the top ten.

The receptor was isolated from a person between 18 and 60 years old who received the Ad26.COV2.S COVID-19 vaccine or a placebo. The input for sequencing was peripheral blood, taken in a trial of Ad26.COV2.S vaccine versus placebo. The sequence links TRBV13 to TRBJ2-4; TRBD2 agrees with 12 junctional bases. The CDR3 reads CASSPLAGGPGNIQYF. The nucleotide sequence reads TGTGCCAGCAGCCCCCTAGCGGGGGGGCCCGGAAACATTCAGTACTTC.